Presented here are 29 T cell receptor beta chains from one specimen sequenced in a study of blood T cell repertoires in COVID-19. TCRdb's table, derived via immunoSEQ multiplex PCR, lists solely in-frame clones and lacks some. Among approximately 400,000 clones listed, 88% were seen once. Material for sequencing was PBMCs or T cells enriched from blood (not recorded which). The receptors originated from a woman younger than 30 who had recovered from COVID-19.

V usage is TRBV5-1 and J usage is TRBJ2-2; D might be TRBD1 (5 bases). CDR1 SGHRS and CDR2 YFSETQ come from the germline V gene. V gave up 3 bases and J gave up 0 bases, with 12 bases separating them. CDR3 length: 16 amino acids. Here the CDR3 reads CASSSPRTTNTGELFF. In DNA form, the CDR3 reads TGCGCCAGCAGCTCCCCGAGGACAACGAACACCGGGGAGCTGTTTTTT.

This chain links TRBV30 with TRBJ1-2, with D hard to call. The V end lost 3 bases, the J end lost 4 bases, and 9 bases lay between the germline ends. Germline CDR1 GTSNPN, CDR2 SVGIG (reference sequence). The CDR3 loop spans 12 amino acids. CDR3: CAWSRVLYGYTF. The DNA for the CDR3 is TGTGCCTGGAGCCGGGTTCTCTATGGCTACACCTTC.

The chain has TRBV6-5 and TRBJ2-7; 10 bases match TRBD1. Germline-derived CDR1 and CDR2 are MNHEY and SVGAGI. This CDR3 is built from 14 residues. The V segment lost 0 bases and the J segment 6 bases; nucleotides outside the gene matches: 2. The CDR3 DNA reads TGTGCCAGCAGTTACTCGCGACAGGGGGCCGAGCAGTACTTC. Protein product: CASSYSRQGAEQYF.

The rearrangement links TRBV5-1 to TRBJ1-2; 10 nucleotides match TRBD1. This CDR3 is built from 18 residues. Germline loops: CDR1 SGHRS, CDR2 YFSETQ. Losses at the gene ends were 1 base for V and 4 bases for J; bases not matched to a gene: 13. The CDR3 reads CASSLSGTGARLGYGYTF. The CDR3 coding sequence is TGCGCCAGCAGCTTGAGTGGGACAGGGGCCCGCCTGGGCTATGGCTACACCTTC.

This clone showed up just once. The chain uses TRBV3-1 (or the pseudogene TRBV3-2) and TRBJ2-5, with 8 nucleotides matching TRBD2. Per the germline V gene, CDR1 is LGHDT and CDR2 is YNNKEL (reference sequence). V was clipped by 4 bases and J by 3 bases; unmatched bases: 4. The length of the CDR3 is 14 residues. The CDR3 loop is CASSRTSGEETQYF. In DNA, the CDR3 is TGTGCCAGCAGCCGAACTAGCGGAGAAGAGACCCAGTACTTC.

This clone turned up a few times. CDR3 bases: TGTGCCAGCAGCTTAGGGTACGACACAGGGAACTACGAGCAGTACTTC. It encodes CASSLGYDTGNYEQYF. This chain links TRBV7-9 with TRBJ2-7, with a possible D match to TRBD1 (6 bases). The CDR3 sequence is 16 residues long. The V end lost 1 base, the J end lost 3 bases, and 16 bases lay between the germline ends. Per the germline V gene, CDR1 is SEHNR and CDR2 is FQNEAQ (reference sequence).

This chain links TRBV6-1 with TRBJ1-1, with D perhaps matching TRBD1 (6 bases). Germline V gene data show CDR1 as MNHNS and CDR2 as SASEGT. V lost 3 bases and J 1 base, leaving 9 bases between the germline ends. The CDR3 is made up of 14 amino acids. The CDR3 DNA sequence: TGTGCCAGCAGTGACAGGGGACAGAACACTGAAGCTTTCTTT. Protein product: CASSDRGQNTEAFF.

The V call is TRBV4-2, the J call TRBJ2-7; TRBD2 matches 11 bases. The J segment lost 4 bases and the V segment lost 3 bases, leaving 8 bases of the junction unmatched. Germline V lookup: CDR1 LGHNA, CDR2 YNFKEQ. The CDR3 is 16 amino acids. The CDR3 DNA sequence: TGTGCCAGCAGCCACCTAGCGGGGGGCCAAGGATACGAGCAGTACTTC. It specifies CASSHLAGGQGYEQYF.

The chain carries TRBV15 and TRBJ2-5; 7 bases are shared with TRBD2. The CDR3 totals 15 residues. V shed 3 bases, J shed 4 bases, and the junction held 8 bases outside the gene matches. Germline V gene data show CDR1 as LNHNV and CDR2 as YYDKDF (reference sequence). The CDR3 region has the DNA TGTGCCACCAGCAGGGACCCGGGGAGGGGAGAGACCCAGTACTTC. Translation: CATSRDPGRGETQYF.

This chain uses TRBV5-4 with TRBJ1-1, with unresolved D. This CDR3 is built from 16 residues. Germline V gene sequence: CDR1 SGHNT, CDR2 YYREEE (reference sequence). V was trimmed by 4 bases and J by 1 base, leaving 17 bases between them. CDR3 nucleotides: TGTGCCAGCAGCCAGCCCGGGGTCCACCCGAACACTGAAGCTTTCTTT. This codes for CASSQPGVHPNTEAFF.

The V gene is TRBV10-1, the J gene TRBJ2-1, with TRBD2 matching 8 bases. CDR3 length: 16 residues. With V trimmed by 5 bases and J by 2 bases, 8 bases remained unmatched. Germline V gene data show CDR1 as WNHNN and CDR2 as SYGVQD (reference sequence). The CDR3 nucleotides read TGCGCCAGCAGTACCCCGGGGGGGGACCCCTACAATGAGCAGTTCTTC. Translation: CASSTPGGDPYNEQFF.

This sequence joins TRBV27 and TRBJ2-7; D remains unclear. V lost 4 bases and J 2 bases, leaving 3 bases between the germline ends. The CDR3 is 11 amino acids. From germline, CDR1 is MNHEY and CDR2 SMNVEV (reference sequence). Written as DNA, the CDR3 is TGTGCCAGCAGTTCTCCCTACGAGCAGTACTTC. It is translated as CASSSPYEQYF.

The rearrangement links TRBV4-1 to TRBJ1-4; possible D gene TRBD1, 5 bases. The germline V gene encodes CDR1 MGHRA and CDR2 YSYEKL. V was trimmed by 0 bases and J by 5 bases, leaving 16 bases between them. The CDR3 consists of 17 residues. CDR3 coding DNA: TGCGCCAGCAGCCAAGATTCCATCGGGGGGGGGAATGAAAAACTGTTTTTT. Translating gives CASSQDSIGGGNEKLFF.

This clone was recorded a few times. The chain couples TRBV27 to TRBJ2-1; 12 bases are shared with TRBD2. This CDR3 region has 17 residues. Germline V CDR1 and CDR2: MNHEY, SMNVEV (reference sequence). The V gene end was trimmed by 2 bases and the J gene end by 6 bases; junction bases not matched to a gene: 8. Here the CDR3 DNA reads TGTGCCAGCAGTTTACCCCCTAGCGGGGGGGACCCCAATGAGCAGTTCTTC. Translated, it gives CASSLPPSGGDPNEQFF.

J is TRBJ2-5 and V is TRBV6-5; the match to TRBD2 covers 8 bases. The V segment lost 5 bases and the J segment 5 bases; nucleotides outside the gene matches: 7. CDR3 length: 14 residues. Per the germline V gene, CDR1 is MNHEY and CDR2 is SVGAGI. The CDR3 region has the DNA TGTGCCAGCAGTCTCGGGGGGGGTGCGGAGACCCAGTACTTC. Translating it yields CASSLGGGAETQYF.

This clone was seen a single time. The V call is TRBV13, the J call TRBJ1-5, with D maybe TRBD1 (6 bases). The CDR3 extends over 13 amino acids. Trimming left V 5 bases short and J 15 bases short, with 20 bases between. Germline V gives CDR1 PRHDT, CDR2 FYEKMQ (reference sequence). Here the CDR3 DNA reads TGTGCCAGCAGCACCAGGACAGTAATTGGCTTGCATTTT. The encoded protein is CASSTRTVIGLHF.

The gene calls are TRBV7-9 and TRBJ1-1, with D unresolved. The CDR3 consists of 15 residues. CDR1 is SEHNR, CDR2 FQNEAQ, per germline (reference sequence). The V gene lost 2 bases and the J gene lost 0 bases, with 10 bases spanning the gap. CDR3 protein: CASSLIQEMNTEAFF. The CDR3 coding sequence is TGTGCCAGCAGCTTAATCCAGGAAATGAACACTGAAGCTTTCTTT.

The chain has TRBV28 and TRBJ2-1, with 8 bases that match TRBD1. The junction had 10 bases not matched to a gene; V was cut back by 2 bases and J by 10 bases. The length of the CDR3 is 15 residues. The germline V gene has CDR1 MDHEN and CDR2 SYDVKM. CDR3 DNA sequence: TGTGCCAGCAGTTTAGAATACAGGGGGGACAGCGAGCAGTTCTTC. This gives the protein CASSLEYRGDSEQFF.

This chain joins TRBV4-2 and TRBJ2-7; TRBD2 agrees at 7 bases. The germline CDR1 and CDR2 sequences are LGHNA and YNFKEQ. J was trimmed by 3 bases and V by 2 bases; bases with no gene match: 13. This CDR3 has 17 residues. The CDR3: CASSQRVGGGSYYEQYF. CDR3 sequence (DNA): TGTGCCAGCAGCCAAAGGGTTGGGGGGGGGAGTTACTACGAGCAGTACTTC.

V is TRBV3-1 (or the pseudogene TRBV3-2) and J is TRBJ1-1, with D possibly TRBD1 on 5 matching bases. Trimming took off 8 bases at V and 5 bases at J, with 21 bases between the two ends. The germline gives CDR1 LGHDT, CDR2 YNNKEL (reference sequence). The CDR3 runs to 15 residues. The CDR3 sequence: CASAPGGSGVTEAFF. Here the CDR3 DNA reads TGTGCCAGCGCGCCGGGGGGTTCTGGTGTAACTGAAGCTTTCTTT.

The chain combines TRBV2 with TRBJ2-1; D is possibly TRBD2 (6 bases). V gave up 9 bases and J gave up 9 bases, with 9 bases separating them. CDR3 length: 10 residues. Looked up from germline, CDR1 is SNHLY and CDR2 is FYNNEI. In nucleotides, the CDR3 is TGTGCCAGTGCGGAGGGTGAGCAGTTCTTC. This encodes CASAEGEQFF.

The chain carries TRBV5-1 and TRBJ1-2; D is possibly TRBD1 (6 bases). The CDR3 length is 14 residues. Trimming removed 0 bases at V and 4 bases at J, with 10 bases between. Germline V gene lookup returns CDR1 SGHRS and CDR2 YFSETQ. The CDR3 sequence is CASSLGGPTYGYTF. Written as DNA, the CDR3 is TGCGCCAGCAGCTTGGGGGGGCCGACCTATGGCTACACCTTC.

This chain connects TRBV6-5 to TRBJ2-7, with 11 bases that match TRBD1. Per germline, CDR1 MNHEY and CDR2 SVGAGI. CDR3 size: 16 residues. Trimming cost V 2 bases and J 6 bases; bases outside gene matches: 9. The CDR3 spells CASSYPRDRGVGEQYF. CDR3 coding DNA: TGTGCCAGCAGTTACCCAAGGGACAGGGGGGTCGGCGAGCAGTACTTC.

CDR3 nucleotide sequence: TGTGCCAGCAGCGGGACAGGGGCTCGTGGAAACACCATATATTTT. It encodes CASSGTGARGNTIYF. The gene calls are TRBV9 and TRBJ1-3; TRBD1 matches at 9 bases. Germline CDR1 reads SGDLS; CDR2 reads YYNGEE. V shed 3 bases, J shed 3 bases, and the junction held 4 bases outside the gene matches. This CDR3 contains 15 residues.

The gene calls are TRBV30 and TRBJ2-7; maybe TRBD2 (5 bases). The CDR3 length is 16 residues. Trimming took off 3 bases at V and 4 bases at J, with 22 bases between the two ends. Germline V lookup: CDR1 GTSNPN, CDR2 SVGIG (reference sequence). The CDR3 is CAWSASSSVTGYEQYF. Written as DNA, the CDR3 is TGTGCCTGGAGCGCTTCATCCTCCGTAACGGGGTACGAGCAGTACTTC.

This chain joins TRBV11-2 and TRBJ2-7, with TRBD1 matching 10 bases. Germline V gene sequence: CDR1 SGHAT, CDR2 FQNNGV. The length of the CDR3 is 14 residues. J gave up 5 bases and V 6 bases, and 7 bases lay outside the gene matches. This chain's CDR3 is CASRRQGARDEQYF. Written as DNA, the CDR3 is TGTGCCAGCAGGAGACAGGGGGCGCGAGACGAGCAGTACTTC.

This sequence joins TRBV9 and TRBJ1-2; TRBD1 aligns across 9 bases. The CDR3 loop spans 15 amino acids. The V gene end was trimmed by 1 base and the J gene end by 4 bases; junction bases not matched to a gene: 5. Germline CDR1 and CDR2: SGDLS and YYNGEE. This chain's CDR3 is CASSVLGTGPYGYTF. CDR3 coding DNA: TGTGCCAGCAGCGTACTCGGGACAGGGCCCTATGGCTACACCTTC.

The CDR3 coding sequence is TGTGCCAGCAGCCCGATGGGCCCTGCCTACGAGCAGTACTTC. The encoded protein is CASSPMGPAYEQYF. The chain employs TRBV7-6 and TRBJ2-7; D is undetermined. The CDR3 runs 14 residues. The germline V gene has CDR1 SGHVS and CDR2 FNYEAQ. V shed 5 bases and J shed 2 bases, with 13 bases lying between them.

A few counts support this clone. CDR3 nucleotide sequence: TGTGCCAGCAGTTTATCCCTGACAGGGACTCAGCCCCAGCATTTT. Residues: CASSLSLTGTQPQHF. The genes are TRBV28 and TRBJ1-5; 7 bases align to TRBD1. V lost 1 base to trimming and J lost 6 bases; unmatched junction nucleotides: 6. The germline CDR1 and CDR2 sequences are MDHEN and SYDVKM. The CDR3 runs 15 residues.